A selection of T cell receptor beta chains follows, all from one sample in a study of cytomegalovirus exposure and HLA in healthy donors. Assay: immunoSEQ multiplex PCR; the TCRdb copy retains only in-frame clones and omits some. The sample contains fewer than 110,000 clones, more than 70% of which appear only once. Sequenced: PBMCs. The receptor source for this set is a man aged 30 to 39 in good health and CMV-seronegative. CDR3s include the opening cysteine and the closing phenylalanine or tryptophan. A D gene is named only where the DNA matches it firmly. Some rows have no size entry. The others give once, few or many, or a class for an expanded clone.

d_gene	v_gene	len	j_gene	abundance	CDR3nt	CDR3aa
NA	TRBV30	12	TRBJ2-7	NA	TGTGCCTGGAGTGTATACGGCTACGAGCAGTACTTC	CAWSVYGYEQYF
NA	TRBV5-1	15	TRBJ2-7	NA	TGCGCCAGCAGCTTGGAGGTGGGAAGGGGGTACGAGCAGTACTTC	CASSLEVGRGYEQYF
TRBD1	TRBV6-5	15	TRBJ1-5	NA	TGTGCCAGCACTCCACGACAGGGACGCAATCAGCCCCAGCATTTT	CASTPRQGRNQPQHF
TRBD2	TRBV29-1	14	TRBJ2-1	NA	TGCAGCGCCCAAGCGGGAGGGCCCCACAATGAGCAGTTCTTC	CSAQAGGPHNEQFF
NA	TRBV9	14	TRBJ2-2	NA	TGTGCCAGCAGCGTAGGGCTAGCTCCCGGGGAGCTGTTTTTT	CASSVGLAPGELFF
NA	TRBV28	12	TRBJ2-7	NA	TGTGCCAGCAGTGCGGGCTGGACCGAGCAGTACTTC	CASSAGWTEQYF
NA	TRBV13	13	TRBJ2-1	NA	TGTGCCAGCAGCCCAACCGGTCTTTCCGAGCAGTTCTTC	CASSPTGLSEQFF
NA	TRBV7-9	14	TRBJ1-4	NA	TGTGCCAGCACCCCCAGGGCAACTAATGAAAAACTGTTTTTT	CASTPRATNEKLFF
NA	TRBV2	14	TRBJ2-7	NA	TGTGCCAGCAGTGAGTTTTGGACACGGATCGAGCAGTACTTC	CASSEFWTRIEQYF
TRBD1	TRBV9	15	TRBJ2-1	NA	TGTGCCAGCACCAGACAGGGTATCTCCTACAATGAGCAGTTCTTC	CASTRQGISYNEQFF
TRBD1	TRBV10-3	12	TRBJ2-7	NA	TGTGTCACCGGGACAGGGACCTACGAGCAGTACTTC	CVTGTGTYEQYF
NA	TRBV5-1	11	TRBJ1-4	NA	TGCGCCAGCAAGGGGTCTGAAAAACTGTTTTTT	CASKGSEKLFF
TRBD2	TRBV20-1	11	TRBJ2-1	NA	TGCAGTGCTATCTTGGCGGGGGGCCAGTTCTTC	CSAILAGGQFF
TRBD2	TRBV7-2	14	TRBJ2-3	NA	TGTGCCAGCAGCTTACTAGCGGGGCAAGATACGCAGTATTTT	CASSLLAGQDTQYF
TRBD2	TRBV5-1	14	TRBJ2-7	NA	TGCGCCAGCAGCTTTAGCGGGAGCTCCTACGAGCAGTACTTC	CASSFSGSSYEQYF
NA	TRBV29-1	13	TRBJ2-1	NA	TGCAGCGTTGGGATGGATCTACGGCGGGAGCAGTTCTTC	CSVGMDLRREQFF
TRBD2	TRBV25-1	15	TRBJ2-5	NA	TGTGCCAGCAGTGTAGCGGGAAGGTACCAAGAGACCCAGTACTTC	CASSVAGRYQETQYF
NA	TRBV5-1	17	TRBJ2-2	once	TGCGCCAGCAGCTCCCCCCTAGCCCAGGTTGGGACCGGGGAGCTGTTTTTT	CASSSPLAQVGTGELFF
TRBD1	TRBV5-4	14	TRBJ1-2	once	TGTGCCAGCAGACGGGGACAGCCTGTCGATGGCTACACCTTC	CASRRGQPVDGYTF
NA	TRBV2	13	TRBJ2-4	NA	TGTGCCAGCGAAGCTAGCGTCAAAAACATTCAGTACTTC	CASEASVKNIQYF
TRBD2	TRBV30	13	TRBJ2-7	once	TGTGCCTGGGGGACTAGCGGGGGTTTGGAGCAGTACTTC	CAWGTSGGLEQYF
TRBD2	TRBV6-5	13	TRBJ2-1	NA	TGTGCCAGCACCCGGGGACTAGTCAATGAGCAGTTCTTC	CASTRGLVNEQFF
NA	TRBV7-9	15	TRBJ2-3	NA	TGTGCCAGCAGCTTAGTAGGAGCGAACACAGATACGCAGTATTTT	CASSLVGANTDTQYF
NA	TRBV5-4	15	TRBJ1-4	NA	TGTGCCAGCAGCCCGGGGAGGAGAGGGAATGAAAAACTGTTTTTT	CASSPGRRGNEKLFF
TRBD2	TRBV7-9	17	TRBJ2-5	NA	TGTGCCAGCAGCTTAGGAGGGACTAGCGGGAACCAAGAGACCCAGTACTTC	CASSLGGTSGNQETQYF
NA	TRBV28	19	TRBJ1-5	once	TGTGCCAGCAGTTTACAAAGACGGCTGCAGGGCCGAGGCAATCAGCCCCAGCATTTT	CASSLQRRLQGRGNQPQHF
NA	TRBV18	11	TRBJ2-1	NA	TGTGCCAGCTCACCCAACAATGAGCAGTTCTTC	CASSPNNEQFF
TRBD2	TRBV5-1	18	TRBJ2-3	NA	TGCGCCAGCAGCAGAAACCCCCCTAGCGGGAGCGGGTCAGATACGCAGTATTTT	CASSRNPPSGSGSDTQYF
TRBD2	TRBV29-1	13	TRBJ2-1	few	TGCAGTGCCGGGACTAGCGGGAATGTTGAGCAGTTCTTC	CSAGTSGNVEQFF
NA	TRBV12-5	15	TRBJ2-2	few	TGTGCTAGTGGTGTAAGACAGACTGACACCGGGGAGCTGTTTTTT	CASGVRQTDTGELFF
NA	TRBV19	12	TRBJ2-5	NA	TGTGCCAGTAGCTCCATCGGGTGGACCCAGTACTTC	CASSSIGWTQYF
NA	TRBV28	15	TRBJ1-1	NA	TGTGCCAGCAGTTCGGGGGGAGTGGGGAACACTGAAGCTTTCTTT	CASSSGGVGNTEAFF
TRBD1	TRBV6-5	14	TRBJ2-1	NA	TGTGCCAGCAGTTCGACAGGGGCCTACAATGAGCAGTTCTTC	CASSSTGAYNEQFF
TRBD1	TRBV9	15	TRBJ2-5	NA	TGTGCCAGCAGCGACTACAGGGGCGGTAAAGAGACCCAGTACTTC	CASSDYRGGKETQYF
NA	TRBV7-8	12	TRBJ2-3	NA	TGTGCCAGCGCGGCTGGGACAGATACGCAGTATTTT	CASAAGTDTQYF
NA	TRBV20-1	10	TRBJ2-1	NA	TGCAGTGCTAGCTGGAGTGAGCAGTTCTTC	CSASWSEQFF
NA	TRBV7-9	15	TRBJ2-5	once	TGTGCCAGCAGCCCCCATCGCGGGGGCCTAGAGACCCAGTACTTC	CASSPHRGGLETQYF
TRBD1	TRBV7-3	13	TRBJ2-7	NA	TGTGCCAGCAGCCCCTACCCAGGGGGCGGGCAGTACTTC	CASSPYPGGGQYF
TRBD1	TRBV4-3	15	TRBJ2-2	NA	TGCGCCAGCAGCCAAGTTGGGACAGTCACCGGGGAGCTGTTTTTT	CASSQVGTVTGELFF
NA	TRBV5-1	14	TRBJ1-1	NA	TGCGCCAGCAGCTTTACAGGAATGAACACTGAAGCTTTCTTT	CASSFTGMNTEAFF
NA	TRBV10-3	13	TRBJ2-4	NA	TGTGCCACTGGCGGGGATCCCAAAAACATTCAGTACTTC	CATGGDPKNIQYF
TRBD1	TRBV28	16	TRBJ2-4	NA	TGTGCCAGCAGTTTGCCCGGGACAGGGACAAAAAACATTCAGTACTTC	CASSLPGTGTKNIQYF
NA	TRBV2	14	TRBJ1-5	NA	TGTGCCAGCAGTGATATTAGAGGACATCGGCCCCAGCATTTT	CASSDIRGHRPQHF
TRBD1	TRBV18	14	TRBJ1-5	NA	TGTGCCAGCTCTGACAGGGGTGGCAATCAGCCCCAGCATTTT	CASSDRGGNQPQHF
TRBD2	TRBV6-5	15	TRBJ2-7	NA	TGTGCCAGCAGTTACGAGACTAGCGGGGTGTACGAGCAGTACTTC	CASSYETSGVYEQYF
NA	TRBV9	14	TRBJ2-3	NA	TGTGCCAGCCAACAGGACCCGTGGGGAGATACGCAGTATTTT	CASQQDPWGDTQYF
TRBD1	TRBV2	14	TRBJ2-7	NA	TGTGCCAGCAGCCTTCCGGGACAGGGGTACGAGCAGTACTTC	CASSLPGQGYEQYF
TRBD2	TRBV5-6	16	TRBJ2-7	NA	TGTGCCAGCATCACCGAAGCGGGGGGCGCGTTCTACGAGCAGTACTTC	CASITEAGGAFYEQYF